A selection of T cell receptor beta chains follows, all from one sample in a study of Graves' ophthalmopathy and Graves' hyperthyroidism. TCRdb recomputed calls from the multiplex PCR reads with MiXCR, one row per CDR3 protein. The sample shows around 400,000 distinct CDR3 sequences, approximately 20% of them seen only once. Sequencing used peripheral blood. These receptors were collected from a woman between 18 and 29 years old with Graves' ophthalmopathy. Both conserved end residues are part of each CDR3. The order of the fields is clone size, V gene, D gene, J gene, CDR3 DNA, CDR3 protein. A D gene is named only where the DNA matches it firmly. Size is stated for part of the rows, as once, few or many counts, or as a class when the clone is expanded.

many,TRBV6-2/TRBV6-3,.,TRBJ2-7,TGTGCCAGCAGTCTCTGGGACGGCTACGAGCAGTACTTC,CASSLWDGYEQYF
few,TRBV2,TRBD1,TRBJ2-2,TGTGCCAGCAGTGGGCCCGTTTCACGGACAGGGAGAGGCACCGGGGAGCTGTTTTTT,CASSGPVSRTGRGTGELFF
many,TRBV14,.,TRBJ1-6,TGTGCCAGCAGCCATCAGTATCCCAGGGTTTCACCCCTCCACTTT,CASSHQYPRVSPLHF
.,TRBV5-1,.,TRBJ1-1,TGCGCCAGCAGCTTGGAGGGGCTAGGGACTGAAGCTTTCTTT,CASSLEGLGTEAFF
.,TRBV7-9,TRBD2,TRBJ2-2,TGTGCCAGCAGCCCCCCCAGCGGGGGTGTCGGGGAGCTGTTTTTT,CASSPPSGGVGELFF
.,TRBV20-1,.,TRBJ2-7,TGCAGTCCAACCGCTAGCAGCTACGAGCAGTACTTC,CSPTASSYEQYF
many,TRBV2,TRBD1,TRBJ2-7,TGTGCCAGCAGTGAAAGGACAGGGGCACACTACGAGCAGTACTTC,CASSERTGAHYEQYF
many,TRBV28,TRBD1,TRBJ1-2,TGTGCCAGCAGACCCACAGGGGTAAATGGCTACACCTTC,CASRPTGVNGYTF
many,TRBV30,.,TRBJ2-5,TGTGCCTGGAATTCTGGGTGGGAGACCCAGTACTTC,CAWNSGWETQYF
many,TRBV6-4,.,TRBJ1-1,TGTGCCAGCAGTGACAACATGGACACTGAAGCTTTCTTT,CASSDNMDTEAFF
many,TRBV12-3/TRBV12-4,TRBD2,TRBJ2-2,TGTGCCATCGTGAGCGGGAGAGCAACCGGGGAGCTGTTTTTT,CAIVSGRATGELFF
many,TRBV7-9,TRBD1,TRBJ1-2,TGTGCCAGCAGCCTCTTGTTTGGGACAGGATATGGCTACACCTTC,CASSLLFGTGYGYTF
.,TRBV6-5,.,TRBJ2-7,TGTGCCAGCAGCTTAGCTTCACGGCAGGACGAGCAGTACTTC,CASSLASRQDEQYF
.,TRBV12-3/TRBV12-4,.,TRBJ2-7,TGTGCCAGCAGTTTCGGACCCGCCAGCTCCTACGAGCAGTACTTC,CASSFGPASSYEQYF